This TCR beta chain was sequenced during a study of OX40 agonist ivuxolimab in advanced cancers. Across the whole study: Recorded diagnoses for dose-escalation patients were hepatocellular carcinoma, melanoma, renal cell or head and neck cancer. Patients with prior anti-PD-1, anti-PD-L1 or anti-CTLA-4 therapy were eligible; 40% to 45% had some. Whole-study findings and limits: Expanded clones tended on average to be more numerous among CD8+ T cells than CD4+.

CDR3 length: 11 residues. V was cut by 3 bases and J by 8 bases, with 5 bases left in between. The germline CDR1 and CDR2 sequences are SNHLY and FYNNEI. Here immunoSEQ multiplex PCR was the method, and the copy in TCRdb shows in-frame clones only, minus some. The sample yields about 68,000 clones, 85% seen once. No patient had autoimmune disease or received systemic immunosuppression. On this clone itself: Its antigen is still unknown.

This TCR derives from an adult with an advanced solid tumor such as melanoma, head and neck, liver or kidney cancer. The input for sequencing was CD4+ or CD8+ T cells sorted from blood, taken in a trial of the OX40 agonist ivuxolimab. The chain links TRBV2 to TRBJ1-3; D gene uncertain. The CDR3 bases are TGTGCCAGCAGTGAGACCGACACCATATATTTT. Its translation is CASSETDTIYF.